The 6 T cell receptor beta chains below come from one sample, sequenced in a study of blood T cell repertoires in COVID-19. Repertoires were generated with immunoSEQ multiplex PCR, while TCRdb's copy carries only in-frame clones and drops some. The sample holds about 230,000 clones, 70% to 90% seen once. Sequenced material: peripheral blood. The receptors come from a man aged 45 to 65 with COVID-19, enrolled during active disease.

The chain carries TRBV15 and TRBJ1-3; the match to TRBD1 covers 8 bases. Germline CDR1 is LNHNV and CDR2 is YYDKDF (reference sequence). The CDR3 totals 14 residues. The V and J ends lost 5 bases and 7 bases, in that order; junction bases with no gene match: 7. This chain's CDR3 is CATSGQGRGNTIYF. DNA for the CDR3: TGTGCCACCAGCGGACAGGGTAGGGGTAACACCATATATTTT.

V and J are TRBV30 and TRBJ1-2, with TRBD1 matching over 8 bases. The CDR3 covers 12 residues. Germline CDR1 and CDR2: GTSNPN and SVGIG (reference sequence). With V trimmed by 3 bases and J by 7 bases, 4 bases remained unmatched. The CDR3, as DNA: TGTGCCTGGAGGCAGGGGGCCTTTGGCTACACCTTC. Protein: CAWRQGAFGYTF.

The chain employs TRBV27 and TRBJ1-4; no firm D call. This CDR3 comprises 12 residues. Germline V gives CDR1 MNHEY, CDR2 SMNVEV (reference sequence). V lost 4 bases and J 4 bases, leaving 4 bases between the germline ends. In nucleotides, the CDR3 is TGTGCCAGCAGTTCCCTTAATGAAAAACTGTTTTTT. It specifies CASSSLNEKLFF. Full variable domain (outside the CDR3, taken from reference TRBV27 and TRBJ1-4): EAQVTQNPRYLITVTGKKLTVTCSQNMNHEYMSWYRQDPGLGLRQIYYSMNVEVTDKGDVPEGYKVSRKEKRNFPLILESPSPNQTSLYFCASSSLNEKLFFGSGTQLSVL.

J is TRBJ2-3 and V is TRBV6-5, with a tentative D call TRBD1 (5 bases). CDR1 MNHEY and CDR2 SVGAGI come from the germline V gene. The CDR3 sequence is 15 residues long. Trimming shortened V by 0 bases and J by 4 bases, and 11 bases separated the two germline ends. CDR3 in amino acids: CASSYSGQGPDTQYF. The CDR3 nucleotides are TGTGCCAGCAGTTACTCGGGGCAGGGCCCAGATACGCAGTATTTT.

CDR3 nucleotides: TGCAGTGCTTGGACAGGCTATGGCTACACCTTC. It encodes CSAWTGYGYTF. The V call is TRBV20-1, the J call TRBJ1-2; TRBD1 matches 7 bases. J gave up 4 bases and V 5 bases, and 1 base lay outside the gene matches. CDR1 DFQATT and CDR2 SNEGSKA come from the germline V gene (reference sequence). CDR3 length: 11 residues.

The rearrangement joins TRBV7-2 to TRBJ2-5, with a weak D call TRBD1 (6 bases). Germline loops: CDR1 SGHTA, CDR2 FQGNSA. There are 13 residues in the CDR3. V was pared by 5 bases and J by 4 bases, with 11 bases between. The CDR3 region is CASSPGTRETQYF. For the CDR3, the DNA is TGTGCCAGCAGCCCCGGGACAAGAGAGACCCAGTACTTC.